These T cell receptor beta chains were read from a single sample in a study of regulatory T cells in long-lasting Graves disease. TCRdb analysed the multiplex PCR reads with MiXCR anew, one entry per CDR3 protein. The sample has about 200,000 distinct CDR3 sequences; 15% to 20% are singletons. The sample in question was peripheral blood mononuclear cells (PBMCs), obtained at new diagnosis, from a patient treated with antithyroid drugs. The receptors come from a female donor with Graves disease. CDR3s include the opening cysteine and the closing phenylalanine or tryptophan. Each record gives: J gene, clone size, D gene, V gene, CDR3 DNA, CDR3 protein. The D gene is left open where the match is weak. A row's size may be missing; if present it is once, few, many or a size class.

>TRBJ1-2|many|-|TRBV28
TGTGCCAGCAACCCACCGGGGGGTCGTTCCGGCTATGGCTACACCTTC
CASNPPGGRSGYGYTF
>TRBJ1-2|-|-|TRBV6-2/TRBV6-3
TGTGCCAGCAGTTACTCAGGGGCAGGGCGCGGCTACACCTTC
CASSYSGAGRGYTF
>TRBJ1-1|many|TRBD1|TRBV19
TGTGCCAGTAGTATAGATCCCAGGGGGCTTGCTGAAGCTTTCTTT
CASSIDPRGLAEAFF
>TRBJ1-2|many|-|TRBV7-2
TGTGCCAGCAGCTACGGTGCCTCTAACTATGGCTACACCTTC
CASSYGASNYGYTF
>TRBJ1-2|many|-|TRBV18
TGTGCCAGCTCACCCGGGGCCCTCTATGGCTACACCTTC
CASSPGALYGYTF
>TRBJ2-2|few|-|TRBV10-2
TGCGCCAGCAGTCACACCGGGGAGCTGTTTTTT
CASSHTGELFF
>TRBJ1-1|many|-|TRBV30
TGTGCCTTGGACGGGAGGGGAACTGAAGCTTTCTTT
CALDGRGTEAFF
>TRBJ2-7|-|-|TRBV20-1
TGCAGTGCCCCGACAGGAAACTACGAGCAGTACTTC
CSAPTGNYEQYF
>TRBJ2-2|many|-|TRBV11-3
TGTGCCAGCAGCTTACGGAACAGCCCGAACACCGGGGAGCTGTTTTTT
CASSLRNSPNTGELFF
>TRBJ2-6|many|-|TRBV13
TGTGCCAGCAAAAAGGGGGCCAACGTCCTGACTTTC
CASKKGANVLTF
>TRBJ2-3|many|TRBD2|TRBV9
TGTGCCAGCAGCGTAGTTATGGCGGGAGGAGCAGATACGCAGTATTTT
CASSVVMAGGADTQYF
>TRBJ2-5|many|-|TRBV7-3
TGTGCCAGCAGCTTAAACGGAGAGACCCAGTACTTC
CASSLNGETQYF
>TRBJ2-1|-|-|TRBV7-9
TGTGCCAGCAGCTATTATGGAGAAGGAGACAATGGGCAGTTCTTC
CASSYYGEGDNGQFF
>TRBJ2-5|many|TRBD1|TRBV6-4
TGTGCCAGCACCTTGGTCGGGACAGTCCAAGAGACCCAGTACTTC
CASTLVGTVQETQYF
>TRBJ1-3|many|-|TRBV19
TGTGCCAGTACCCGCGGCCACTCGACTGGAAACACCATATATTTT
CASTRGHSTGNTIYF
>TRBJ2-7|-|TRBD1|TRBV7-9
TGTGCCAGCAGCATCCTACAGGGGGCTTCCTACGAGCAGTACTTC
CASSILQGASYEQYF
>TRBJ1-3|-|-|TRBV7-9
TGTGCCAGCAGCTTAAACAGTAATGGAAACACCATATATTTT
CASSLNSNGNTIYF
>TRBJ1-2|many|TRBD1|TRBV19
TGTGCCAGTATCACAGGGGGCGCAGGCTATGGCTACACCTTC
CASITGGAGYGYTF
>TRBJ1-1|many|-|TRBV12-3/TRBV12-4
TGTGCCAGCAGTTTAGGAGGGGTGACTGAAGCTTTCTTT
CASSLGGVTEAFF
>TRBJ2-2|-|TRBD1|TRBV3-1
TGTGCCAGCAGTATTACAGGGGCGAGAGGCGGGGAGCTGTTTTTT
CASSITGARGGELFF
>TRBJ1-3|many|-|TRBV28
TGTGCCAGCAGTTTACGGGGATCCGGAAACACCATATATTTT
CASSLRGSGNTIYF
>TRBJ2-7|-|-|TRBV19
TGTGCCAGTAGTACCCCAGGGGCGGCCGGGGTAGACGAGCAGTACTTC
CASSTPGAAGVDEQYF
>TRBJ2-2|many|-|TRBV30
TGTGCCTGGAGCGGAGCCCGGACCCCTCCACCCGGGGAGCTGTTTTTT
CAWSGARTPPPGELFF
>TRBJ1-4|many|-|TRBV25-1
TGTGCCAGCAGTCTGACGGGAGCAACTAATGAAAAACTGTTTTTT
CASSLTGATNEKLFF
>TRBJ2-1|many|-|TRBV4-3
TGCGCCAGCAGCAGCCTTGGGGGAGCGGCCTACAATGAGCAGTTCTTC
CASSSLGGAAYNEQFF
>TRBJ1-1|many|-|TRBV28
TGTGCCAGCAGTTTAGCGGGACGGATGAACACTGAAGCTTTCTTT
CASSLAGRMNTEAFF
>TRBJ2-5|many|TRBD1|TRBV24-1
TGTGCCACCAGTGATTTACGGGACAGCTCATCGGAGACCCAGTACTTC
CATSDLRDSSSETQYF
>TRBJ2-7|many|-|TRBV19
TGTGCCAGTAGCCCAGGATTCGGCTCCTACGAGCAGTACTTC
CASSPGFGSYEQYF
>TRBJ2-7|-|TRBD2|TRBV11-2
TGTGCCAGCAGCCGAACTAGCGGAGTACCCTACGAGCAGTACTTC
CASSRTSGVPYEQYF
>TRBJ1-2|-|TRBD1|TRBV2
TGTGCCAGCGGACCTAGCGGGACAGAGGGCTATGGCTACACCTTC
CASGPSGTEGYGYTF
>TRBJ1-4|many|-|TRBV30
TGTGCCTGGAGTGTACAAGGGACTGCGCTTCATGAAAAACTGTTTTTT
CAWSVQGTALHEKLFF
>TRBJ1-2|many|-|TRBV11-1
TGTGCCAGCAGCCGGGACCCCGCTAACTATGGCTACACCTTC
CASSRDPANYGYTF
>TRBJ2-3|many|-|TRBV29-1
TGCAGCGTTGTCCAGTCCACAGATACGCAGTATTTT
CSVVQSTDTQYF
>TRBJ1-3|many|-|TRBV7-2
TGTGCCAGCAGCTTAGGAGTAGTGGGAAACACCATATATTTT
CASSLGVVGNTIYF
>TRBJ2-7|-|TRBD1|TRBV27
TGTGCCAGCAGGTCGCGGACAGGGCAGGGCGAGCAGTACTTC
CASRSRTGQGEQYF
>TRBJ2-1|-|-|TRBV11-2
TGTGCCAGCAGCTCCCGGAAGCGGCAGGGGGGCGATGAGCAGTTCTTC
CASSSRKRQGGDEQFF
>TRBJ2-5|-|-|TRBV5-5
TGTGCCAGCAGCCCCAGAGGGCAGGGGGAGACCCAGTACTTC
CASSPRGQGETQYF
>TRBJ1-3|many|-|TRBV3-1
TGTGCCAGCAGCCCTCGGGAGGCGGGAAACACCATATATTTT
CASSPREAGNTIYF
>TRBJ2-1|-|TRBD2|TRBV10-3
TGTGCCATCAGTGGGACTAGTGGCTTTGATGAGCAGTTCTTC
CAISGTSGFDEQFF
>TRBJ2-1|many|-|TRBV20-1
TGCAGTGCTGAACAACGACTAGTCTCCTACAATGAGCAGTTCTTC
CSAEQRLVSYNEQFF
>TRBJ1-5|many|-|TRBV10-3
TGTGCCATCAGTGAGTCGAAAGGGGCGCGGGGCAATCAGCCCCAGCATTTT
CAISESKGARGNQPQHF
>TRBJ2-7|many|TRBD1|TRBV6-2/TRBV6-3
TGTGCCAGCAGTTCCCCGGCCTCCGGGACAGGGGAAGAGCAGTACTTC
CASSSPASGTGEEQYF
>TRBJ1-1|many|TRBD1|TRBV27
TGTGCCTCAAGGGGGCGAGTGGTAACTGAAGCTTTCTTT
CASRGRVVTEAFF
>TRBJ2-2|many|-|TRBV20-1
TGCAGTGCACCAGACGGCACCGGGGAGCTGTTTTTT
CSAPDGTGELFF
>TRBJ1-4|many|-|TRBV11-2
TGTGCCAGCAGCCTCTCCGGGACAAAAAAACTGTTTTTT
CASSLSGTKKLFF
>TRBJ2-1|-|-|TRBV9
TGTGCCAGCAGCTCTCCTACCGGCGGAAGCTCCTACAATGAGCAGTTCTTC
CASSSPTGGSSYNEQFF
>TRBJ1-2|many|-|TRBV6-5
TGTGCCAGCAGTTACGTACAGGGTGGAGGCTACACCTTC
CASSYVQGGGYTF
>TRBJ1-1|many|-|TRBV2
TGTGCCAGCAGTGAAGCTGATCGGGGAAGGCCTGAAGCTTTCTTT
CASSEADRGRPEAFF
>TRBJ2-1|many|-|TRBV27
TGTGCCAGCTTAAGCCTAGCGAACTACAATGAGCAGTTCTTC
CASLSLANYNEQFF
>TRBJ2-1|many|TRBD1|TRBV27
TGTGCCAGCAGTCCCGGGACAGGGGTGGATGAGCAGTTCTTC
CASSPGTGVDEQFF
>TRBJ2-1|many|-|TRBV7-8
TGTGCCAGCAGCTTCCTGTCGGGAGTCATTTACAATGAGCAGTTCTTC
CASSFLSGVIYNEQFF
>TRBJ1-6|many|-|TRBV2
TGTGCCAGCAGAGAGGACAGTTATAATTCACCCCTCCACTTT
CASREDSYNSPLHF
>TRBJ1-1|few|-|TRBV20-1
TGCAGTGCTAGAGATTTTTCAGAGAACACTGAAGCTTTCTTT
CSARDFSENTEAFF